The clone carrying this TCR beta chain was picked up many times. Its antigen is currently unknown. This specimen belongs to a study of CD8 T cells in ankylosing spondylitis. Study-wide findings and caveats: The study looked at matched synovial fluid samples from ankylosing spondylitis patients. Disease-linked clones were reported to be significantly enriched there. Ankylosing spondylitis blood seemed to carry a telltale TCR beta motif made of eight highly homologous variants. Reactive arthritis synovial fluid and blood previously showed some of these motif variants.

5'-RACE, quantitative and with molecular barcodes, yielded the TCR beta libraries. One entry per CDR3 protein, called by TCRdb with MiXCR from the 5' RACE reads. Here the sample spans about 170,000 distinct CDR3 sequences, approximately 16% being singletons. V shed 5 bases, J shed 6 bases, and the junction held 8 bases outside the gene matches. The CDR3 runs 14 residues. The sequenced sample was blood, either unsorted or a sorted T cell fraction (not recorded which). The receptor's source is a male donor with ankylosing spondylitis or in good health (not recorded which). The V and J genes are TRBV12-3 or TRBV12-4 and TRBJ2-7; TRBD1 matches at 9 bases. The DNA for the CDR3 is TGTGCCAGCAGTCGGGACAGGGATGTGGGCGAGCAGTACTTC. Protein product: CASSRDRDVGEQYF.